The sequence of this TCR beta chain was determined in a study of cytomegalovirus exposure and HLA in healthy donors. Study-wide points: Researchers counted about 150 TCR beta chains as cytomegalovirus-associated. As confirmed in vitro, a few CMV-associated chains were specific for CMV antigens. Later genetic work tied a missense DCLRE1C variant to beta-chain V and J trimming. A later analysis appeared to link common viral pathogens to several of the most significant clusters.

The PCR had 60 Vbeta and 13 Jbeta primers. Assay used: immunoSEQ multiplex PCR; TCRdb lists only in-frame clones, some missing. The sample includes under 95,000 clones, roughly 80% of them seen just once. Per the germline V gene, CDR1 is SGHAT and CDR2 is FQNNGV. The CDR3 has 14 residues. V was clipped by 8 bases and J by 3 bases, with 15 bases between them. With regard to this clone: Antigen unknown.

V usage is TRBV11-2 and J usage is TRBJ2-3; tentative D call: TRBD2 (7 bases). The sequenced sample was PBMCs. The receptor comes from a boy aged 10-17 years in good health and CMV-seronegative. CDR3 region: CASAPGRGTDTQYF. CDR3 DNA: TGTGCCAGCGCCCCGGGGAGGGGGACAGATACGCAGTATTTT.